The subject of this entry is one T cell receptor (beta chain). In the original analysis: Reference gene primer amplification gave nucleated cell count estimates. Profiling relied on immunoSEQ multiplex PCR, and the TCRdb table lists in-frame clones only, not all of them. V, J and clone size reflect that table, while D and trimming were determined from the DNA. The table includes 90,000 to 120,000 clones, about 89% detected once. This sample is drawn from a study of blood T cell repertoires in COVID-19. Study-wide background: Samples representing acute and convalescent COVID-19 were sourced from the United States, Italy and Spain. Sources were T cells, B-cell-depleted T cells, or PBMCs; the material itself was cDNA or gDNA.

The V gene end was trimmed by 3 bases and the J gene end by 9 bases; junction bases not matched to a gene: 13. Germline CDR1 and CDR2: MGHRA and YSYEKL. The CDR3 length is 16 residues. The chain uses TRBV4-1 and TRBJ2-7; 11 positions match TRBD2. The clonotype originates from a man aged 50 or older with acute or convalescent COVID-19. The sequenced material came from peripheral blood. The CDR3 sequence is CASSHTTGTSGVGQYF. DNA for the CDR3: TGCGCCAGCAGCCATACTACCGGGACTAGCGGAGTGGGGCAGTACTTC.